This T cell receptor (beta chain) was profiled in a study of blood T cells in healthy people across ages. Study observations and caveats: The percentage of naive T cells correlated strongly with TCR beta diversity.

This clonotype was counted only a few times. Antigen unknown. The germline V gene has CDR1 MNHEY and CDR2 SMNVEV (reference sequence). The CDR3 is 13 residues long. Trimming pared 6 bases from V and 6 bases from J, leaving 12 bases between. It was with a sample-barcoded 5' primer and a J-beta primer mix that a second PCR of about 6 to 12 cycles was run. Every sample returned 2.5 million or more CDR3-containing paired-end reads. TCRdb re-derived calls from the 5' RACE reads in MiXCR, one entry per CDR3 protein. The sample has around 520,000 distinct CDR3 sequences, roughly a quarter seen once. The same specimen was also included in a second study, on T cells of mothers and their children. That work states: Maternal samples each gave over 9.5 million TCR beta CDR3 reads, and child samples around 3.2 million each.

The sample was blood. This sequence originates from a boy between 2 and 15 years old in good health. The chain links TRBV27 to TRBJ2-1; no clear D. CDR3 sequence reads: CASSPGLTNEQFF. The CDR3 coding sequence is TGTGCCAGCAGCCCAGGCCTTACCAATGAGCAGTTCTTC.